These T cell receptor beta chains were read from a single sample in a study of blood T cell repertoires in COVID-19. Some clones are missing from TCRdb's copy, which holds only in-frame ones; the method was immunoSEQ multiplex PCR. The sample has about 140,000 clones; around 90% are singletons. Material for sequencing was peripheral blood. These TCRs come from a man between 60 and 70 years old with active or convalescent COVID-19. Both conserved end residues are part of each CDR3. A D gene is named only where the DNA matches it firmly. A row's size may be missing; if present it is once, few, many or a size class.

TRBV7-3	TRBJ2-6	-	once	TGTGCCAGCAGTCAGGGCTCTGGGGCCAACGTCCTGACTTTC	CASSQGSGANVLTF
TRBV27	TRBJ2-2	TRBD2	few	TGTGCCAGCAGCCAAAGGACTAGCGCTCCCACGGGGGAGCTGTTTTTT	CASSQRTSAPTGELFF
TRBV10-3	TRBJ2-1	TRBD2	-	TGTGCCATCAGTGAGAGAATTAGCGGGGGACTCTACAATGAGCAGTTCTTC	CAISERISGGLYNEQFF
TRBV27	TRBJ2-1	TRBD1	-	TGTGCCAGCACCCTAGGGACAGGTACAGGGAATGAGCAGTTCTTC	CASTLGTGTGNEQFF
TRBV10-3	TRBJ2-6	TRBD2	-	TGTGCCATCAGTGAGGGGCTAGCGGGGAACTCTGGGGCCAACGTCCTGACTTTC	CAISEGLAGNSGANVLTF
TRBV24-1	TRBJ2-5	TRBD1	-	TGTGCCACCAGTGTCACAATAGGACAGGGCCAAGAGACCCAGTACTTC	CATSVTIGQGQETQYF
TRBV30	TRBJ2-7	-	-	TGTGCCTGGAGTGTAGAGGATTCGAGGGGGTACTACGAGCAGTACTTC	CAWSVEDSRGYYEQYF
TRBV28	TRBJ2-1	TRBD2	-	TGTGCCAGCAGCCTAATAAGCGGGGGTAATGAGCAGTTCTTC	CASSLISGGNEQFF
TRBV19	TRBJ2-2	TRBD2	-	TGTGCCAGTACCTCCTTGAGACTAGCTGGCACCGGGGAGCTGTTTTTT	CASTSLRLAGTGELFF
TRBV7-2	TRBJ2-3	TRBD2	-	TGTGCCAGCAGCCCCACACACCGTCTAGCGGGTGGCACAGATACGCAGTATTTT	CASSPTHRLAGGTDTQYF
TRBV18	TRBJ2-1	TRBD1	-	TGTGCCAGCTCACCGGGACAGCGGGAGCAGTTCTTC	CASSPGQREQFF
TRBV6-2/TRBV6-3	TRBJ2-6	-	once	TGTGCCAGCAGTTACCTGACTGGAACGGGGGCCAACGTCCTGACTTTC	CASSYLTGTGANVLTF
TRBV11-3	TRBJ2-3	TRBD2	-	TGTGCCAGCAGCGCGGGACTAGCGAGGAGCACAGATACGCAGTATTTT	CASSAGLARSTDTQYF
TRBV6-6	TRBJ1-5	-	-	TGTGCCAGCACAGGCAGAAGTGATAGCAATCAGCCCCAGCATTTT	CASTGRSDSNQPQHF
TRBV19	TRBJ2-7	-	-	TGTGCCAGTAGTAAGGGCAGGGTCGACGAGCAGTACTTC	CASSKGRVDEQYF
TRBV6-5	TRBJ2-1	-	-	TGTGCCAGCAGACTAGCAGCTAGCTCCTACAATGAGCAGTTCTTC	CASRLAASSYNEQFF